This entry lists 19 T cell receptor beta chains sequenced from one sample in a study of blood T cell repertoires in COVID-19. The table came from immunoSEQ multiplex PCR; TCRdb's copy has only in-frame clones and leaves some out. The table has around 250,000 clones, less than 90% seen once; the top ten hold more than 1.5%. The sequenced sample was peripheral blood. These receptors all come from a middle-aged woman who had recovered from COVID-19.

The chain combines TRBV7-2 with TRBJ2-7; the match to TRBD1 covers 8 bases. The CDR3 totals 13 residues. V was clipped by 5 bases and J by 4 bases; unmatched bases: 4. Germline CDR1 reads SGHTA; CDR2 reads FQGNSA. CDR3 loop: CASSPGGRYEQYF. In nucleotides, the CDR3 is TGTGCCAGCAGCCCAGGGGGCAGATACGAGCAGTACTTC.

J is TRBJ1-1 and V is TRBV2, with TRBD1 matching 7 bases. This CDR3 is 13 amino acids long. V lost 6 bases to trimming and J lost 0 bases; unmatched junction nucleotides: 1. CDR1 is SNHLY, CDR2 FYNNEI, per germline. The CDR3 region is CASRGQVNTEAFF. Written as DNA, the CDR3 is TGTGCCAGCAGAGGACAGGTGAACACTGAAGCTTTCTTT.

This chain connects TRBV4-2 to TRBJ2-2, with no clear D. Trimming removed 0 bases from V and 0 bases from J, with 11 bases in between. CDR1 and CDR2 from the germline V gene are LGHNA and YNFKEQ. The CDR3 consists of 17 residues. The CDR3 loop reads CASSQDWRRTNTGELFF. The CDR3, as DNA: TGTGCCAGCAGCCAAGATTGGAGACGTACGAACACCGGGGAGCTGTTTTTT.

The chain joins TRBV29-1 to TRBJ1-1; D possibly corresponds to TRBD1 (5 bases). CDR3 length equals 15 residues. Germline values: CDR1 SQVTM, CDR2 ANQGSEA. Trimming took 7 bases from V and 0 from J, leaving 18 bases between them. The DNA for the CDR3 is TGCAGCGCCGGATCAGGGTGGGGAATGAACACTGAAGCTTTCTTT. This translates into CSAGSGWGMNTEAFF.

For the CDR3, the DNA is TGTGCCAGCAGCGTAGGTCGGACAGGGAGGACAGATACGCAGTATTTT. Protein product: CASSVGRTGRTDTQYF. The chain has TRBV9 and TRBJ2-3; 8 nucleotides agree with TRBD1. Trimming cost V 0 bases and J 3 bases; bases outside gene matches: 6. Germline V CDR1 and CDR2: SGDLS, YYNGEE. The CDR3 consists of 16 residues.

This clone was observed a handful of times. The chain couples TRBV4-1 to TRBJ2-7, with D possibly TRBD1 on 6 matching bases. The CDR3 spans 17 residues. Trimming shortened V by 2 bases and J by 9 bases, and 26 bases separated the two germline ends. Germline-derived CDR1 and CDR2 are MGHRA and YSYEKL. This CDR3 is CASSQRTKQGIGTSQYF. The CDR3 DNA follows: TGCGCCAGCAGCCAACGCACTAAACAGGGTATTGGTACGTCGCAGTACTTC.

The chain is built from TRBV11-2 and TRBJ2-5; D gene ambiguous. Trimming removed 1 base at V and 2 bases at J, with 5 bases between. The V gene's germline CDR1 is SGHAT and CDR2 FQNNGV. The CDR3 contains 13 residues. The CDR3 spells CASSLGLQETQYF. Here the CDR3 DNA reads TGTGCCAGCAGCTTAGGACTGCAAGAGACCCAGTACTTC.

This CDR3 is CASSFRGNSGNTIYF. The CDR3 coding sequence is TGTGCCAGCAGCTTCAGGGGTAACTCTGGAAACACCATATATTTT. The J gene is TRBJ1-3, the V gene TRBV9, with D perhaps matching TRBD1 (6 bases). Per germline, CDR1 SGDLS and CDR2 YYNGEE. Trimming took off 4 bases at V and 0 bases at J, with 11 bases between the two ends. The CDR3 sequence is 15 residues long. Based on the CDR3 plus reference TRBV9 and TRBJ1-3, the full variable domain is DSGVTQTPKHLITATGQRVTLRCSPRSGDLSVYWYQQSLDQGLQFLIQYYNGEERAKGNILERFSAQQFPDLHSELNLSSLELGDSALYFCASSFRGNSGNTIYFGEGSWLTVV.

The J gene is TRBJ2-7, the V gene TRBV27; 8 bases map to TRBD1. Germline lookup yields CDR1 MNHEY and CDR2 SMNVEV (reference sequence). This CDR3 spans 13 amino acids. Trimming cost V 8 bases and J 4 bases; bases outside gene matches: 7. Written as DNA, the CDR3 is TGTGCCAGCTCGGACAGGGAAGAGTACGAGCAGTACTTC. It specifies CASSDREEYEQYF.

This rearrangement joins TRBV7-9 to TRBJ2-7; 7 nucleotides match TRBD1. Germline V gene sequence: CDR1 SEHNR, CDR2 FQNEAQ (reference sequence). The trim removed 6 bases at V and 3 bases at J, leaving 8 bases unmatched. This CDR3 has 14 residues. In DNA, the CDR3 is TGTGCCAGCAGAGGACAGGCAAGCCTCTACGAGCAGTACTTC. Protein product: CASRGQASLYEQYF.

J is TRBJ1-1 and V is TRBV12-3 or TRBV12-4; TRBD1 matches 7 bases. The V and J ends lost 5 bases and 8 bases, in that order; junction bases with no gene match: 5. The CDR3 consists of 12 residues. CDR3 region: CASSRQGGEAFF. The CDR3 DNA follows: TGTGCCAGCAGTCGACAGGGTGGGGAAGCTTTCTTT.

This chain uses TRBV30 with TRBJ1-4; D is ambiguous. The germline V and J ends were trimmed by 3 bases and 10 bases, with 15 bases remaining between them. The CDR3 runs to 13 residues. The germline CDR1 and CDR2 sequences are GTSNPN and SVGIG (reference sequence). CDR3 region: CAWSATPFGKLFF. The CDR3 coding sequence is TGTGCCTGGAGCGCCACTCCCTTCGGAAAACTGTTTTTT.

The rearrangement uses TRBV5-5 and TRBJ2-3; 12 nucleotides match TRBD2. The length of the CDR3 is 15 residues. With 1 base clipped from V and 6 bases from J, the junction kept 3 bases outside the gene matches. Per the germline V gene, CDR1 is SGHKS and CDR2 is YYEKEE (reference sequence). The CDR3 is CASSLTSGGSDTQYF. The DNA for the CDR3 is TGTGCCAGCAGCTTGACTAGCGGGGGGTCGGATACGCAGTATTTT.

The chain combines TRBV7-9 with TRBJ2-5; D is perhaps TRBD2 (6 bases). Germline V CDR1 and CDR2: SEHNR, FQNEAQ (reference sequence). CDR3 size: 13 residues. In nucleotides, the CDR3 is TGTGCGTGCACGGGAGCGGCGCAAGAGACCCAGTACTTC. Residues: CACTGAAQETQYF.

The chain recombines TRBV6-1 with TRBJ1-4; D gene ambiguous. This CDR3 contains 15 residues. Germline V gene lookup returns CDR1 MNHNS and CDR2 SASEGT. V dropped 1 base and J dropped 5 bases, with 11 bases sitting between them. The CDR3 nucleotides are TGTGCCAGCAGTGAAGGCGGGGTTCTAAATGAAAAACTGTTTTTT. Residues: CASSEGGVLNEKLFF.

The chain carries TRBV5-1 and TRBJ2-5; maybe TRBD2 (6 bases). V lost 3 bases and J lost 2, with 11 bases in between. The CDR3 length is 14 residues. Germline V gene lookup returns CDR1 SGHRS and CDR2 YFSETQ. CDR3: CASSWRVSQETQYF. As DNA, the CDR3 is TGCGCCAGCAGCTGGAGGGTCAGTCAAGAGACCCAGTACTTC.

V is TRBV11-3 and J is TRBJ2-7, with D possibly matching TRBD1 (7 bases). The V gene lost 5 bases and the J gene lost 0 bases, with 14 bases spanning the gap. The CDR3 is 15 residues long. Germline V gene sequence: CDR1 SGHNT, CDR2 YENEEA. The CDR3 spells CASSPGGTDSYEQYF. CDR3 coding DNA: TGTGCCAGCAGCCCAGGGGGGACGGACTCCTACGAGCAGTACTTC.

The chain links TRBV3-1 (or the pseudogene TRBV3-2) to TRBJ1-3; tentatively, D is TRBD1 (6 bases). V was shortened by 9 bases and J by 0 bases, with 15 bases between the two germline ends. The CDR3 length is 15 residues. The germline gives CDR1 LGHDT, CDR2 YNNKEL (reference sequence). The CDR3 here is CASRDRWSSGNTIYF. DNA of the CDR3: TGTGCCAGTCGAGACAGGTGGAGCTCTGGAAACACCATATATTTT.

This clone showed up many times. The chain links TRBV2 to TRBJ2-1; D is possibly TRBD2 (7 bases). The ends were cut back, 6 bases at V and 5 bases at J, with 17 bases in the middle. Germline V gene sequence: CDR1 SNHLY, CDR2 FYNNEI. CDR3 length equals 15 residues. CDR3 in amino acids: CASRARGGLDNEQFF. CDR3 DNA sequence: TGTGCCAGCAGGGCAAGGGGGGGGCTGGACAATGAGCAGTTCTTC.